By share, the clone carrying this T cell receptor (beta chain) ranks as medium-sized. The repertoire was sequenced with immunoSEQ multiplex PCR; TCRdb's copy has only in-frame clones and lacks some. This table has about 1,400 clones, 25% appearing once. This specimen comes from a study of sequential checkpoint blockade in melanoma. Study context: Patients were randomized 1:1 to nivolumab-then-ipilimumab or ipilimumab-then-nivolumab first-line.

As for treatment: randomized to nivolumab then ipilimumab (arm A) or the reverse (arm B). The specimen comprised tumor tissue (inferred from file names), sampled from a patient given nivolumab and ipilimumab in sequence. The TCR was taken from a human donor with melanoma.

Here the CDR3 DNA reads TGTGCCAGCAGCTTCTTCCGCAGCGACACTGAAGCTTTCTTT. Protein product: CASSFFRSDTEAFF. V is TRBV11-3 and J is TRBJ1-1; D ambiguous. The germline V gene encodes CDR1 SGHNT and CDR2 YENEEA. Deletions cut 3 bases from V and 3 bases from J, with 11 bases between. There are 14 residues in the CDR3. The entire variable domain, with the rest obtained from reference TRBV11-3 and TRBJ1-1, is as follows: EAGVVQSPRYKIIEKKQPVAFWCNPISGHNTLYWYLQNLGQGPELLIRYENEEAVDDSQLPKDRFSAERLKGVDSTLKIQPAELGDSAVYLCASSFFRSDTEAFFGQGTRLTVV.